Listed below are T cell receptor beta chains from one sample, sequenced in a study of shared clonotypes between healthy human individuals. Profiled with immunoSEQ multiplex PCR; TCRdb holds only in-frame clones, not every one. This sample has about 820,000 clones, with roughly 92% found just once. The sequenced material came from naive CD8+ T cells sorted from blood. The receptors were gathered from a man aged 25-45 years in good health. The CDR3 runs from the conserved cysteine through the conserved F or W. D genes are given only for firm matches. Clone size is stated in some rows and not others, as once, few, many or a class when expanded.

J gene	V gene	clone size	D gene	CDR3 DNA	CDR3 protein
TRBJ2-1	TRBV10-2	NA	TRBD1	TGCGCCAGCAGTGAAGACAGGGGGGATGAGCAGTTCTTC	CASSEDRGDEQFF
TRBJ1-2	TRBV2	NA	NA	TGTGCCAGCAGCACATCGGACGGACTCTATGGCTACACCTTC	CASSTSDGLYGYTF
TRBJ1-5	TRBV30	once	NA	TGTGCCTGGAGTGTTTGGGGGGCCTATCAGCCCCAGCATTTT	CAWSVWGAYQPQHF
TRBJ1-1	TRBV27	NA	NA	TGTGCCAGCAGCCCCGGGGGTGACACTGAAGCTTTCTTT	CASSPGGDTEAFF
TRBJ2-7	TRBV15	NA	TRBD2	TGTGCCACCAGCACTCTCGGGGGAGCGGGATCCCCCCACGAGCAGTACTTC	CATSTLGGAGSPHEQYF
TRBJ2-1	TRBV19	NA	NA	TGTGCCAGTAGTCCCTCCCAGGGTCGCTCCTACAATGAGCAGTTCTTC	CASSPSQGRSYNEQFF
TRBJ2-7	TRBV28	NA	TRBD1	TGTGCCAGCACCCAGACAGGGGTCACCTACGAGCAGTACTTC	CASTQTGVTYEQYF
TRBJ2-1	TRBV4-2	NA	TRBD2	TGTGCCAGCAGCCAAGTTAGCGGGGCCAACTACAATGAGCAGTTCTTC	CASSQVSGANYNEQFF
TRBJ2-2	TRBV28	NA	NA	TGTGCCAGCAGTTTTAGGAACCACACCGGGGAGCTGTTTTTT	CASSFRNHTGELFF
TRBJ2-7	TRBV7-9	NA	NA	TGTGCCAGCAGCTTAGAGTCGGGCCGCTACGAGCAGTACTTC	CASSLESGRYEQYF
TRBJ2-1	TRBV7-9	few	NA	TGTGCCAGCAGCTTAGAGGGTGAGCAGTTCTTC	CASSLEGEQFF
TRBJ2-5	TRBV5-5	NA	NA	TGTGCCAGCAGCGACAGACGGGAGACCCAGTACTTC	CASSDRRETQYF
TRBJ2-1	TRBV9	NA	TRBD2	TGTGCCAGCAGCCAGACTAGCGGAATCTACCGGACCTACAATGAGCAGTTCTTC	CASSQTSGIYRTYNEQFF
TRBJ2-2	TRBV9	NA	NA	TGTGCCAGCAGCGTGGGGATCCCCGGGGAGCTGTTTTTT	CASSVGIPGELFF
TRBJ1-1	TRBV27	NA	NA	TGTGCCAGCAGTTCCGACAGCGAGATGAACACTGAAGCTTTCTTT	CASSSDSEMNTEAFF
TRBJ2-1	TRBV6-1	NA	TRBD1	TGTGCCAGCAGTGAATTCTTAGGGGGCCAAAACAATGAGCAGTTCTTC	CASSEFLGGQNNEQFF
TRBJ2-1	TRBV10-1	once	TRBD2	TGCGCCAGCAGTGGGACTAGCGGGGTGAACAACAATGAGCAGTTCTTC	CASSGTSGVNNNEQFF
TRBJ2-1	TRBV6-1	NA	NA	TGTGCCAGCAGTGAAGTAAGATTTGGGCAGTTCTTC	CASSEVRFGQFF
TRBJ1-1	TRBV2	NA	NA	TGTGCCAGCAGTGAATTAGGACACACGAACACTGAAGCTTTCTTT	CASSELGHTNTEAFF